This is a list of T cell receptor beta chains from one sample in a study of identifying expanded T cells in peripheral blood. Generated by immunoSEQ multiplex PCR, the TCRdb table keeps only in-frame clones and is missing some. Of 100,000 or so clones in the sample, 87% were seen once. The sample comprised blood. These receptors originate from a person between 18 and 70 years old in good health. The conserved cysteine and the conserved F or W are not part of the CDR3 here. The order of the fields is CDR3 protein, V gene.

CDR3: ASSAVRASNYGHT; V: TRBV6-1
CDR3: ASSSYRGATQY; V: TRBV11-3
CDR3: ASNMGLAGSYNEQF; V: TRBV19
CDR3: ASSSLEGFTGTNTGELF; V: TRBV7-8
CDR3: ASSPGLFTGELF; V: TRBV5-6
CDR3: ASSVSGGSSYEQY; V: TRBV18
CDR3: ATSPMGGLSGNTIY; V: TRBV15
CDR3: ASSAGEDYGYT; V: TRBV7-2
CDR3: ASKGQGTTGELF; V: TRBV2
CDR3: ASSQAPMASSRNTIY; V: TRBV4-3
CDR3: ASSSDAINYGYT; V: TRBV2
CDR3: ASSVDQGSPFYGYT; V: TRBV9
CDR3: ASRDRGRGAYEQY; V: TRBV10-2
CDR3: ASSQDLSRGLLSSYNSPLH; V: TRBV4-3
CDR3: ATSIGTGYGYT; V: TRBV15
CDR3: ASSSLNYGYT; V: TRBV5-1
CDR3: ASSLFPGSDTQY; V: TRBV5-4
CDR3: ASSSSWDEQF; V: TRBV27
CDR3: ASSRGTRGSQETQY; V: TRBV4-2
CDR3: ASNAANYGYT; V: TRBV2
CDR3: ASSFSSGGADTQY; V: TRBV7-2
CDR3: ASSQDAGGWGGYT; V: TRBV4-3
CDR3: ASSLNGVQSGD; V: TRBV7-6
CDR3: ASSAQHTDTQY; V: TRBV5-6
CDR3: VSSGRTATGELF; V: TRBV4-3
CDR3: ASSAGTTQETQY; V: TRBV2
CDR3: ASSLPGIFEAF; V: TRBV7-9
CDR3: ASSPGLAGENEQF; V: TRBV18
CDR3: ASSPGGSNYGYT; V: TRBV5-1
CDR3: ASRPPGGPSYNEQF; V: TRBV7-9
CDR3: ASSFGQGSQPQH; V: TRBV5-6
CDR3: ASSIGDGSRTGELF; V: TRBV19
CDR3: ASSPRLTVNTGELF; V: TRBV18
CDR3: ASRGGESYGYT; V: TRBV19
CDR3: ATSRGLQGKFSEQY; V: TRBV15
CDR3: ASSDTTGLGYT; V: TRBV6-6
CDR3: ATSGSGTGVLEEQF; V: TRBV15
CDR3: ASSLGGLENEKLF; V: TRBV7-2